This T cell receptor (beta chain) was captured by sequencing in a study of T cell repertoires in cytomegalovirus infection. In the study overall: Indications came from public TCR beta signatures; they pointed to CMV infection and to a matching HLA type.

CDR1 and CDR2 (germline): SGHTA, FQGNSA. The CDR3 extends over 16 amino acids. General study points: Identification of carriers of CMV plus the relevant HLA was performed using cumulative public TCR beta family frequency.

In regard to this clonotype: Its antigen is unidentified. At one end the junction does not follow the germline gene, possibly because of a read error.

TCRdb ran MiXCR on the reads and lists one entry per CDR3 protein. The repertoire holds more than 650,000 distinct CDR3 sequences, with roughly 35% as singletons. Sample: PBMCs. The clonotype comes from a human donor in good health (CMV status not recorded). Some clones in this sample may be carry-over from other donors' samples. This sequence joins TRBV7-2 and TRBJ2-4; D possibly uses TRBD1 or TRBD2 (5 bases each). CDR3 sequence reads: CASSLASGQLGNIRYF. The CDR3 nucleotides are TGTGCCAGCAGCTTAGCTTCGGGGCAATTGGGAAACATTCGGTACTTC.